Following are 32 T cell receptor beta chains from one sample sequenced in a study of blood T cell repertoires in COVID-19. Repertoires were generated with immunoSEQ multiplex PCR, while TCRdb's copy carries only in-frame clones and drops some. The repertoire holds about 130,000 clones, with around 83% as singletons. Sequencing was done on a sample of peripheral blood. All receptors derive from a man aged 40-49 years with active or convalescent COVID-19.

The genes are TRBV5-1 and TRBJ1-5, with a tentative D call TRBD1 (6 bases). The CDR3 contains 15 residues. From germline, CDR1 is SGHRS and CDR2 YFSETQ. V was shortened by 2 bases and J by 6 bases, with 15 bases between the two germline ends. The CDR3 DNA follows: TGCGCCAGCAGCTTCCATGGGGGGGCCGGTCAGCCCCAGCATTTT. Translating it yields CASSFHGGAGQPQHF.

The rearrangement joins TRBV9 to TRBJ2-3; a possible D gene is TRBD1 (5 bases). Per the germline V gene, CDR1 is SGDLS and CDR2 is YYNGEE. V gave up 1 base and J gave up 6 bases, with 12 bases separating them. The CDR3 has 14 residues. In DNA form, the CDR3 reads TGTGCCAGCAGCGTAAATAACAGGATTGATACGCAGTATTTT. Encoded protein: CASSVNNRIDTQYF.

This clone was picked up one time. This chain joins TRBV11-3 and TRBJ2-7, with TRBD1 identical over 8 bases. Germline CDR1 and CDR2: SGHNT and YENEEA. Trimming at V came to 5 bases and at J to 2 bases, leaving 2 bases not matched to a gene. The CDR3 has 13 residues. CDR3 DNA sequence: TGTGCCAGCAGCACGGACAGGGCCTACGAGCAGTACTTC. This encodes CASSTDRAYEQYF.

The chain uses TRBV25-1 and TRBJ1-2; D perhaps matches TRBD1 (5 bases). Germline-derived CDR1 and CDR2 are MGHDK and SYGVNS. Between the trimmed V and J ends, which lost 3 bases and 5 bases, there was a span of 10 bases. CDR3 length: 13 amino acids. In DNA form, the CDR3 reads TGTGCCAGCAGTGACTCGACAGTTTATGGCTACACCTTC. It translates to CASSDSTVYGYTF.

The rearrangement joins TRBV19 to TRBJ1-2; D not certain. Germline CDR1 reads LNHDA; CDR2 reads SQIVND (reference sequence). The CDR3 covers 14 residues. V was cut by 11 bases and J by 0 bases, with 16 bases left in between. The CDR3 sequence: CASRPTGANYGYTF. CDR3 nucleotide sequence: TGTGCCTCCCGGCCCACCGGAGCTAACTATGGCTACACCTTC.

This chain joins TRBV25-1 and TRBJ2-3; 11 positions agree with TRBD2. V dropped 10 bases and J dropped 3; count of bases not matched to a gene: 3. The CDR3 consists of 13 residues. Germline CDR1 MGHDK, CDR2 SYGVNS. CDR3 amino acids: CATRTSGTDTQYF. CDR3 nucleotide sequence: TGTGCCACCAGGACTAGCGGGACAGATACGCAGTATTTT. Variable domain in full (rest from reference TRBV25-1 and TRBJ2-3): EADIYQTPRYLVIGTGKKITLECSQTMGHDKMYWYQQDPGMELHLIHYSYGVNSTEKGDLSSESTVSRIRTEHFPLTLESARPSHTSQYLCATRTSGTDTQYFGPGTRLTVL.

This clone was observed once. V usage is TRBV9 and J usage is TRBJ2-7; TRBD1 agrees at 10 bases. This CDR3 is 17 amino acids long. Trimming took 3 bases from V and 5 from J; bases not matched to a gene: 14. Germline CDR1 reads SGDLS; CDR2 reads YYNGEE. CDR3 region: CASSARGGTGALNEQYF. The CDR3 DNA reads as TGTGCCAGCAGCGCCCGGGGTGGGACAGGGGCTCTTAACGAGCAGTACTTC.

The chain is built from TRBV6-5 and TRBJ1-3; no firm D call. In germline, CDR1 is MNHEY, CDR2 SVGAGI. The CDR3 totals 14 residues. V lost 6 bases and J lost 0, with 9 bases in between. CDR3 region: CASSGSHSGNTIYF. The CDR3 nucleotides read TGTGCCAGCAGCGGGAGTCACTCTGGAAACACCATATATTTT.

The CDR3 DNA is TGTGCCAGCAGCGACGCGGGACAGGGGAACTATGGCTACACCTTC. Translating gives CASSDAGQGNYGYTF. The rearrangement joins TRBV6-2 or TRBV6-3 to TRBJ1-2; 10 positions agree with TRBD1. V shed 6 bases, J shed 2 bases, and the junction held 6 bases outside the gene matches. The CDR3 covers 15 residues. Germline V gene lookup returns CDR1 MNHEY and CDR2 SVGEGT.

The gene calls are TRBV11-2 and TRBJ2-5; TRBD1 matches 8 bases. CDR1 and CDR2 (germline): SGHAT, FQNNGV. J was trimmed by 1 base and V by 5 bases; bases with no gene match: 9. The CDR3 totals 16 residues. CDR3 nucleotides: TGTGCCAGCAGCCTTTTATGGACAGGGACCCAAGAGACCCAGTACTTC. It translates to CASSLLWTGTQETQYF.

The rearrangement uses TRBV19 and TRBJ2-1; 9 bases are shared with TRBD1. The CDR3 has 14 residues. CDR1 LNHDA and CDR2 SQIVND come from the germline V gene (reference sequence). The J segment lost 9 bases and the V segment lost 6 bases, leaving 9 bases of the junction unmatched. The CDR3 nucleotides read TGTGCCAGTAGCCCGGGACAGGGATCTGGTGAGCAGTTCTTC. It yields the protein CASSPGQGSGEQFF.

This chain links TRBV18 with TRBJ2-1; 8 positions agree with TRBD1. The CDR3 is 15 residues long. J lost 6 bases, V lost 4 bases, and 8 bases had no gene match. Germline V gives CDR1 KGHSH, CDR2 LQKENI. CDR3 amino acids: CASSRDRGPSNEQFF. The CDR3 nucleotides read TGTGCCAGCTCACGTGACAGGGGCCCCAGCAATGAGCAGTTCTTC.

J is TRBJ1-6 and V is TRBV19, with D perhaps TRBD1 (6 bases). V lost 7 bases to trimming and J lost 12 bases, with 16 bases between them. The CDR3 has 13 residues. Germline loops: CDR1 LNHDA, CDR2 SQIVND (reference sequence). DNA for the CDR3: TGTGCCAGTAAGGCAGGACAGAGGGTACCCCTCCACTTT. It specifies CASKAGQRVPLHF.

The rearrangement uses TRBV5-4 and TRBJ2-2; 7 bases are shared with TRBD1. The junction had 7 bases not matched to a gene; V was cut back by 4 bases and J by 4 bases. The CDR3 extends over 15 amino acids. Germline V gene sequence: CDR1 SGHNT, CDR2 YYREEE (reference sequence). The CDR3 sequence: CASSRIDRATGELFF. CDR3 DNA: TGTGCCAGCAGCAGAATCGACAGGGCCACCGGGGAGCTGTTTTTT.

The chain couples TRBV7-3 to TRBJ2-7; weak D call: TRBD1 (6 bases). The CDR3 consists of 12 residues. V lost 6 bases and J lost 4, with 10 bases in between. In germline, CDR1 is SGHTA, CDR2 FQGTGA. The CDR3 DNA is TGTGCCAGCAGTTTTACAGGGTACGAGCAGTACTTC. It encodes CASSFTGYEQYF. Based on the CDR3 plus reference TRBV7-3 and TRBJ2-7, the full variable domain is GAGVSQTPSNKVTEKGKYVELRCDPISGHTALYWYRQSLGQGPEFLIYFQGTGAADDSGLPNDRFFAVRPEGSVSTLKIQRTERGDSAVYLCASSFTGYEQYFGPGTRLTVT.

This clone was seen a few times. V gene TRBV10-3 combines with J gene TRBJ1-3; 7 nucleotides align to TRBD1. The CDR3 runs 14 residues. The trim removed 4 bases at V and 5 bases at J, leaving 5 bases unmatched. CDR1 is ENHRY, CDR2 SYGVKD, per germline. The DNA for the CDR3 is TGTGCCATCAGTGGCACAGGGGCGCGAAACACCATATATTTT. Protein: CAISGTGARNTIYF.

The chain joins TRBV15 to TRBJ2-5; a possible D gene is TRBD2 (7 bases). V shed 8 bases and J shed 5 bases, with 15 bases lying between them. The V gene's germline CDR1 is LNHNV and CDR2 YYDKDF (reference sequence). This CDR3 region has 13 residues. The CDR3 here is CATRSGGLETQYF. The CDR3 nucleotides read TGTGCCACCCGGTCCGGGGGGCTGGAGACCCAGTACTTC.

This clone was seen once. This sequence joins TRBV14 and TRBJ1-2; the match to TRBD1 covers 8 bases. V dropped 2 bases and J dropped 6; count of bases not matched to a gene: 8. The germline gives CDR1 SGHDN, CDR2 FVKESK. This CDR3 spans 15 amino acids. The DNA of the CDR3 is TGTGCCAGCAGCCAAATAAGGACAGGGTTGGATGGCTACACCTTC. Protein product: CASSQIRTGLDGYTF.

The CDR3 is CASSPDRETQYF. The CDR3 nucleotides read TGTGCCAGCAGCCCGGACAGGGAGACCCAGTACTTC. The chain has TRBV3-1 (or the pseudogene TRBV3-2) and TRBJ2-5; TRBD1 aligns across 7 bases. The J segment lost 5 bases and the V segment lost 4 bases, leaving 1 base of the junction unmatched. From germline, CDR1 is LGHDT and CDR2 YNNKEL (reference sequence). The CDR3 runs 12 residues.

This chain connects TRBV10-1 to TRBJ2-5; TRBD1 might be the D (6 bases). There are 17 residues in the CDR3. Germline CDR1 and CDR2: WNHNN and SYGVQD (reference sequence). The germline V and J ends were trimmed by 2 bases and 5 bases, with 21 bases remaining between them. The CDR3 region has the DNA TGCGCCAGCAGTGAGAACGCAGGGGTGGACCTGTGGGAGACCCAGTACTTC. It yields the protein CASSENAGVDLWETQYF.

This rearrangement joins TRBV5-1 to TRBJ1-2, with D tentatively TRBD1 (5 bases). With 4 bases removed from V and 11 bases from J, the gap between germline ends came to 12 bases. This CDR3 has 11 amino acids. Germline loops: CDR1 SGHRS, CDR2 YFSETQ. The CDR3 is CASSQDSLYTF. The CDR3 DNA reads as TGCGCCAGCAGCCAAGACAGCCTTTACACCTTC.

The rearrangement joins TRBV29-1 to TRBJ2-1; perhaps TRBD2 as D (6 bases). Trimming cost V 5 bases and J 6 bases, with 20 bases left between them. CDR1 SQVTM and CDR2 ANQGSEA come from the germline V gene. This CDR3 region has 15 residues. CDR3 sequence (DNA): TGCAGCGTTACCATGGGGACTGACGGGCTCAATGAGCAGTTCTTC. It translates to CSVTMGTDGLNEQFF.

The rearrangement joins TRBV6-4 to TRBJ2-2; D is possibly TRBD1 (6 bases). Germline V CDR1 and CDR2: MRHNA, SNTAGT. This CDR3 spans 15 amino acids. V was pared by 3 bases and J by 4 bases, with 12 bases between. The chain's CDR3 is CASSEQGVGTGELFF. CDR3 nucleotide sequence: TGTGCCAGCAGTGAACAGGGAGTAGGCACCGGGGAGCTGTTTTTT.

The chain links TRBV4-1 to TRBJ2-7, with TRBD2 matching over 13 bases. The CDR3 covers 18 residues. Unmatched junction bases numbered 9, after V lost 2 bases and J lost 2 bases. From germline, CDR1 is MGHRA and CDR2 YSYEKL. CDR3 nucleotides: TGCGCCAGCAGCCAACAACTAGCGGGGGGGATCACCCCCTACGAGCAGTACTTC. Translation: CASSQQLAGGITPYEQYF.

This chain connects TRBV10-1 to TRBJ2-2; TRBD1 matches 9 bases. Germline CDR1 is WNHNN and CDR2 is SYGVQD (reference sequence). Trimming cost V 6 bases and J 5 bases; bases outside gene matches: 13. This CDR3 is 17 amino acids long. The CDR3 sequence: CASSDPPQGARTGELFF. DNA for the CDR3: TGCGCCAGCAGCGATCCCCCACAGGGGGCAAGGACCGGGGAGCTGTTTTTT.

This chain links TRBV3-1 (or the pseudogene TRBV3-2) with TRBJ2-5, with TRBD2 matching 10 bases. The V segment lost 0 bases and the J segment 4 bases; nucleotides outside the gene matches: 8. This CDR3 is 17 amino acids long. CDR1 is LGHDT and CDR2 is YNNKEL in the germline V gene (reference sequence). For the CDR3, the DNA is TGTGCCAGCAGCCAAGATCTTACTAGCGGGGTAGGAGAGACCCAGTACTTC. Its translation: CASSQDLTSGVGETQYF.

This rearrangement joins TRBV7-2 to TRBJ2-2, with a weak D call TRBD2 (7 bases). The CDR3 sequence is 16 residues long. V was pared by 2 bases and J by 0 bases, with 10 bases between. Germline V CDR1 and CDR2: SGHTA, FQGNSA. For the CDR3, the DNA is TGTGCCAGCAGCTTATCGGGGGGCGCGAACACCGGGGAGCTGTTTTTT. The encoded protein is CASSLSGGANTGELFF.

The CDR3 loop is CASKPRTDSYEQYF. The CDR3, as DNA: TGTGCCAGCAAGCCTAGGACAGACTCCTACGAGCAGTACTTC. The J gene is TRBJ2-7, the V gene TRBV2; D perhaps matches TRBD1 (6 bases). Germline loops: CDR1 SNHLY, CDR2 FYNNEI. The CDR3 is 14 amino acids. The V gene lost 7 bases and the J gene lost 0 bases, with 13 bases spanning the gap.

J is TRBJ1-2 and V is TRBV7-2, with D perhaps matching TRBD1 (6 bases). This CDR3 is built from 14 residues. Trimming stripped 3 bases from V and 4 bases from J, with 12 bases between. Germline V gene sequence: CDR1 SGHTA, CDR2 FQGNSA. DNA of the CDR3: TGTGCCAGCAGCTTTTCGGACAGAGGCTATGGCTACACCTTC. Protein sequence: CASSFSDRGYGYTF.

This sequence joins TRBV11-2 and TRBJ2-2, with TRBD2 matching 8 bases. This CDR3 has 15 residues. CDR1 and CDR2 (germline): SGHAT, FQNNGV. V trimming: 7 bases; J trimming: 0 bases; junction bases outside the gene matches: 4. The CDR3 is CASTLSGTNTGELFF. CDR3 in DNA: TGTGCCAGCACCCTTAGCGGGACGAACACCGGGGAGCTGTTTTTT.

The V and J genes are TRBV20-1 and TRBJ1-1; D gene unclear. Germline V gene lookup returns CDR1 DFQATT and CDR2 SNEGSKA (reference sequence). The CDR3 totals 11 residues. Trimming stripped 7 bases from V and 6 bases from J, with 12 bases between. Here the CDR3 DNA reads TGCAGTGTTCCAAGGAGGCCTGAAGCTTTCTTT. It is translated as CSVPRRPEAFF.

V is TRBV19 and J is TRBJ2-3; TRBD1 matches at 7 bases. CDR3 length: 13 residues. The V segment lost 6 bases and the J segment 5 bases; nucleotides outside the gene matches: 5. CDR1 is LNHDA and CDR2 is SQIVND in the germline V gene (reference sequence). In DNA, the CDR3 is TGTGCCAGTAGGAAGGGGGCTAAAGATACGCAGTATTTT. Amino acids: CASRKGAKDTQYF.